What follows are 15 T cell receptor beta chains derived from one specimen sequenced in a study of cytomegalovirus exposure and HLA in healthy donors. A multiplex PCR was run with 60 Vbeta primers and 13 Jbeta primers. Produced via immunoSEQ multiplex PCR; TCRdb's table is partial and in-frame only. The table has roughly 150,000 clones, 76% seen once. Sequencing was performed on PBMCs. The source of these receptors is a male donor in good health and CMV-seronegative.

The rearrangement joins TRBV13 to TRBJ2-7, with 9 bases identical to TRBD2. The CDR3 loop spans 15 amino acids. Per germline, CDR1 PRHDT and CDR2 FYEKMQ (reference sequence). The V and J ends lost 4 bases and 1 base, in that order; junction bases with no gene match: 5. This chain's CDR3 is CASSSWRGGSYEQYF. CDR3 DNA sequence: TGTGCCAGCAGCTCTTGGCGGGGGGGATCCTACGAGCAGTACTTC.

The CDR3 loop reads CASSGDRARSYEQYF. CDR3 coding DNA: TGTGCCAGCAGCGGCGACAGGGCACGGTCCTACGAGCAGTACTTC. The chain has TRBV7-9 and TRBJ2-7, with 7 bases fitting TRBD1. Germline assignment: CDR1 SEHNR and CDR2 FQNEAQ (reference sequence). This CDR3 has 15 amino acids. Trimming at V came to 5 bases and at J to 1 base, leaving 8 bases not matched to a gene.

The genes are TRBV13 and TRBJ2-5; 7 bases line up with TRBD1. J lost 1 base, V lost 3 bases, and 2 bases had no gene match. Germline V CDR1 and CDR2: PRHDT, FYEKMQ (reference sequence). This CDR3 spans 14 amino acids. The CDR3: CASSLRQGQETQYF. The CDR3 bases are TGTGCCAGCAGCTTGAGACAGGGCCAAGAGACCCAGTACTTC.

The rearrangement uses TRBV10-3 and TRBJ1-1; 11 nucleotides line up with TRBD1. The germline V gene encodes CDR1 ENHRY and CDR2 SYGVKD. This CDR3 contains 14 residues. Germline trimming cut 2 bases from V and 10 bases from J; bases unmatched to any gene: 6. The CDR3 here is CAISEIKDRGPAFF. For the CDR3, the DNA is TGTGCCATCAGTGAGATAAAGGACAGGGGGCCAGCTTTCTTT.

This clone appeared once. The gene calls are TRBV7-9 and TRBJ2-7, with 7 bases identical to TRBD2. Germline trimming cut 6 bases from V and 7 bases from J; bases unmatched to any gene: 18. CDR1 is SEHNR, CDR2 FQNEAQ, per germline (reference sequence). The CDR3 is 16 residues long. The CDR3 loop reads CASRGYGPGLNQEQYF. The CDR3 nucleotides are TGTGCCAGCAGGGGTTATGGCCCGGGACTAAACCAAGAGCAGTACTTC.

V and J are TRBV20-1 and TRBJ2-1; D remains ambiguous. V was pared by 2 bases and J by 9 bases, with 5 bases between. The germline gives CDR1 DFQATT, CDR2 SNEGSKA (reference sequence). The CDR3 length is 10 residues. CDR3 amino acids: CSARKSEQFF. CDR3 DNA sequence: TGCAGTGCTAGAAAGAGTGAGCAGTTCTTC.

J is TRBJ1-1 and V is TRBV28, with 9 bases lining up with TRBD1. The CDR3 has 16 amino acids. Trimming removed 7 bases from V and 0 bases from J; junction bases left unmatched: 9. Germline CDR1 and CDR2: MDHEN and SYDVKM. The CDR3 here is CASTLDRGAMNTEAFF. In nucleotides, the CDR3 is TGTGCCAGCACGTTAGACAGGGGGGCCATGAACACTGAAGCTTTCTTT.

The CDR3 is CASRFPICPSHSNQPQHF. The CDR3 DNA reads TGTGCAAGTCGCTTCCCGATATGCCCTTCACATAGCAATCAGCCCCAGCATTTT. The chain carries TRBV12-2 and TRBJ1-5; the D call in the table, TRBD1, was not verified against the DNA. TRBV12-2 is deemed a pseudogene. The CDR3 runs 18 residues.

The genes are TRBV29-1 and TRBJ1-3; 9 bases align to TRBD1. CDR3 size: 12 residues. The junction had 2 bases not matched to a gene; V was cut back by 7 bases and J by 4 bases. Germline lookup yields CDR1 SQVTM and CDR2 ANQGSEA. In nucleotides, the CDR3 is TGCAGCGGAACAGGGGGCGGAAACACCATATATTTT. It specifies CSGTGGGNTIYF.

This clone has a handful of counts. The chain employs TRBV5-1 and TRBJ1-2; 10 bases match TRBD1. The V segment lost 6 bases and the J segment 6 bases; nucleotides outside the gene matches: 8. This CDR3 spans 14 amino acids. The germline gives CDR1 SGHRS, CDR2 YFSETQ. The CDR3 reads CASTSTGGNHGYTF. In DNA form, the CDR3 reads TGCGCCAGCACCTCGACAGGGGGCAACCATGGCTACACCTTC.

This chain joins TRBV28 and TRBJ1-5; TRBD1 agrees at 8 bases. V gave up 7 bases and J gave up 5 bases; unmatched junction bases: 25. The germline V gene has CDR1 MDHEN and CDR2 SYDVKM. This CDR3 region has 20 residues. The CDR3 DNA is TGTGCCAGCACATCAGCCTCAGCAGGGGGCTTAAGACCCACCGATCAGCCCCAGCATTTT. Amino acids: CASTSASAGGLRPTDQPQHF.

J is TRBJ2-7 and V is TRBV27; possibly TRBD2 for D (6 bases). Germline V lookup: CDR1 MNHEY, CDR2 SMNVEV (reference sequence). The CDR3 is 15 amino acids. V was clipped by 6 bases and J by 3 bases, with 18 bases between them. CDR3 nucleotide sequence: TGTGCCAGCAGCTCGACCCGGAGGGCGGGCTACGAGCAGTACTTC. Encoded protein: CASSSTRRAGYEQYF.

V is TRBV11-2 and J is TRBJ1-2; 11 bases are shared with TRBD1. J lost 8 bases, V lost 5 bases, and 10 bases had no gene match. The CDR3 consists of 15 residues. Per germline, CDR1 SGHAT and CDR2 FQNNGV. The CDR3 DNA follows: TGTGCCAGCAGCCCCCACGCGGGGACAGGGGGAGGCTACACCTTC. Encoded protein: CASSPHAGTGGGYTF. The full variable domain, rest sourced from reference TRBV11-2 and TRBJ1-2, is EAGVAQSPRYKIIEKRQSVAFWCNPISGHATLYWYQQILGQGPKLLIQFQNNGVVDDSQLPKDRFSAERLKGVDSTLKIQPAKLEDSAVYLCASSPHAGTGGGYTFGSGTRLTVV.

The rearrangement uses TRBV6-5 and TRBJ1-5, with 7 bases identical to TRBD1. Looked up from germline, CDR1 is MNHEY and CDR2 is SVGAGI. V dropped 4 bases and J dropped 7; count of bases not matched to a gene: 10. This CDR3 is built from 15 residues. CDR3 coding DNA: TGTGCCAGCAGTTTGACAGGGAGCGGAGGGCAGCCCCAGCATTTT. This encodes CASSLTGSGGQPQHF.

The chain carries TRBV28 and TRBJ2-7; D might be TRBD1 (5 bases). V gave up 5 bases and J gave up 2 bases, with 13 bases separating them. CDR1 MDHEN and CDR2 SYDVKM come from the germline V gene. CDR3 length: 14 amino acids. The CDR3 loop is CASSAPQGAYEQYF. CDR3 nucleotide sequence: TGTGCCAGCAGTGCCCCCCAGGGTGCCTACGAGCAGTACTTC. The complete variable domain, with remaining parts taken from reference TRBV28 and TRBJ2-7, reads DVKVTQSSRYLVKRTGEKVFLECVQDMDHENMFWYRQDPGLGLRLIYFSYDVKMKEKGDIPEGYSVSREKKERFSLILESASTNQTSMYLCASSAPQGAYEQYFGPGTRLTVT.